The 12 T cell receptor beta chains below all came from one sample that was sequenced in a study of cytomegalovirus exposure and HLA in healthy donors. PCR was performed using 60 Vbeta and 13 Jbeta primers. This table comes from immunoSEQ multiplex PCR, and its TCRdb copy is limited to in-frame clones, with some not included. This sample yields around 100,000 clones, of which approximately 70% are seen a single time; approximately 8.6% belongs to the top ten. Source material: PBMCs. The origin of the receptors is a man younger than 45 in good health and CMV-seropositive.

CDR3 in amino acids: CASNERDRGSHEQYF. The CDR3 DNA follows: TGTGCCAGCAACGAGAGGGACAGGGGATCCCACGAGCAGTACTTC. The chain has TRBV2 and TRBJ2-7; 10 bases fit TRBD1. The CDR3 spans 15 residues. Germline lookup yields CDR1 SNHLY and CDR2 FYNNEI. V lost 7 bases, J lost 5 bases, and 11 bases stayed unmatched.

Notes on this clone: Other nucleotide sequences from this sample produce the same CDR3. The V and J genes are TRBV19 and TRBJ1-1; TRBD1 is a possible D gene (6 bases). The V gene lost 9 bases and the J gene lost 0 bases, with 14 bases spanning the gap. This CDR3 is built from 14 residues. CDR1 and CDR2 from the germline V gene are LNHDA and SQIVND (reference sequence). Here the CDR3 DNA reads TGTGCCAGCAGGGAGACAGGTATGAACACTGAAGCTTTCTTT. Translation: CASRETGMNTEAFF.

The V and J genes are TRBV29-1 and TRBJ1-1; 7 positions match TRBD1. V dropped 0 bases and J dropped 6; count of bases not matched to a gene: 4. From germline, CDR1 is SQVTM and CDR2 ANQGSEA. This CDR3 region has 13 residues. CDR3: CSVEDIRGAEAFF. The CDR3 nucleotides are TGCAGCGTTGAAGATATCAGGGGGGCTGAAGCTTTCTTT.

The chain's CDR3 is CASSLWADRAYNEQFF. For the CDR3, the DNA is TGTGCCAGCAGCTTATGGGCGGACAGGGCCTACAATGAGCAGTTCTTC. This chain links TRBV7-8 with TRBJ2-1; 8 bases agree with TRBD1. The CDR3 covers 16 residues. CDR1 SGHVS and CDR2 FQNEAQ come from the germline V gene. V lost 2 bases, J lost 2 bases, and 5 bases stayed unmatched.

This clone was seen more than once but under ten times. The chain links TRBV30 to TRBJ2-7; the D gene is possibly TRBD1 (5 bases). Germline CDR1 GTSNPN, CDR2 SVGIG (reference sequence). This CDR3 region has 11 residues. V lost 3 bases, J lost 6 bases, and 9 bases lay in between. This CDR3 reads CAWRRGGEQYF. In DNA form, the CDR3 reads TGTGCCTGGAGAAGGGGTGGCGAGCAGTACTTC.

V is TRBV2 and J is TRBJ2-7; 10 nucleotides align to TRBD1. Trimming removed 11 bases from V and 2 bases from J; junction bases left unmatched: 6. The CDR3 is 13 amino acids. Looked up from germline, CDR1 is SNHLY and CDR2 is FYNNEI. DNA for the CDR3: TGTGCCTTAGGGGGACAGGGGACCTACGAGCAGTACTTC. This translates into CALGGQGTYEQYF.

This clone was seen a handful of times. V usage is TRBV5-1 and J usage is TRBJ2-1; possibly TRBD2 for D (5 bases). V shed 4 bases and J shed 8 bases, with 19 bases lying between them. Germline assignment: CDR1 SGHRS and CDR2 YFSETQ. This CDR3 is 15 amino acids long. The CDR3 DNA reads as TGCGCCAGCAGCGCGGAGGTAGTACAGACCGATGAGCAGTTCTTC. It translates to CASSAEVVQTDEQFF.

The rearrangement uses TRBV27 and TRBJ2-1, with 7 bases that match TRBD1. This CDR3 is built from 16 residues. Trimming cost V 5 bases and J 9 bases; bases outside gene matches: 16. Germline V gene sequence: CDR1 MNHEY, CDR2 SMNVEV (reference sequence). CDR3 DNA sequence: TGTGCCAGCAGTACCCCACAGGGGTCCCTGGGCACTGAGCAGTTCTTC. Amino acids: CASSTPQGSLGTEQFF.

The chain uses TRBV5-1 and TRBJ2-2; D might be TRBD2 (6 bases). The CDR3 has 15 amino acids. Germline CDR1 is SGHRS and CDR2 is YFSETQ. V was shortened by 1 base and J by 1 base, with 8 bases between the two germline ends. The CDR3 sequence is CASSLQAGNTGELFF. The DNA of the CDR3 is TGCGCCAGCAGCTTGCAAGCGGGGAACACCGGGGAGCTGTTTTTT.

The gene calls are TRBV28 and TRBJ1-2, with a possible D match to TRBD1 (6 bases). CDR3 length: 17 amino acids. Germline CDR1 is MDHEN and CDR2 is SYDVKM. Trimming pared 3 bases from V and 6 bases from J, leaving 23 bases between. The CDR3 protein is CASSFHSATGYRDGYTF. The CDR3 DNA reads as TGTGCCAGCAGTTTCCACAGCGCCACAGGGTACAGGGATGGCTACACCTTC.

The chain uses TRBV4-2 and TRBJ2-1; 9 bases agree with TRBD2. CDR1 LGHNA and CDR2 YNFKEQ come from the germline V gene. The CDR3 length is 16 residues. Losses at the gene ends were 4 bases for V and 5 bases for J; bases not matched to a gene: 9. The CDR3 DNA reads TGTGCCAGCAGCCTCCGCTCTAGCGGGGCGAACAATGAGCAGTTCTTC. It yields the protein CASSLRSSGANNEQFF.

The V call is TRBV18, the J call TRBJ2-2; no reliable D call. V was cut by 2 bases and J by 4 bases, with 11 bases left in between. The CDR3 length is 15 residues. Germline CDR1 reads KGHSH; CDR2 reads LQKENI. The CDR3 DNA reads as TGTGCCAGCTCACCAAATCAGGAATCCACCGGGGAGCTGTTTTTT. Its protein is CASSPNQESTGELFF.